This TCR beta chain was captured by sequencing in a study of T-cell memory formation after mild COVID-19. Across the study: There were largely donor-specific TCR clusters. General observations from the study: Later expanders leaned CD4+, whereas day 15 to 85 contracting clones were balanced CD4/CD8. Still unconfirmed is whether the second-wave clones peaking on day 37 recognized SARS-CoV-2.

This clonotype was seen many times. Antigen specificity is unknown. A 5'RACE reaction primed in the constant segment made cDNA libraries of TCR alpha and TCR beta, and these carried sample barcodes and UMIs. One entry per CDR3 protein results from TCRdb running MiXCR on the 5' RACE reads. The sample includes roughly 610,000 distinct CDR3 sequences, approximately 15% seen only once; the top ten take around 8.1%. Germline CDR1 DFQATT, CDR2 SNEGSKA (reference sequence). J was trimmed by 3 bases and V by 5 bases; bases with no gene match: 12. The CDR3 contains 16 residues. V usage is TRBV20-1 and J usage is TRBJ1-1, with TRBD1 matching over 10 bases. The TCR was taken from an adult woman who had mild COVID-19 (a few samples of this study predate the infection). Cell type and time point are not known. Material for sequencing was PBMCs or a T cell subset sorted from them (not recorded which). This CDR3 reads CSALYRDRGYDTEAFF. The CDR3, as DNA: TGCAGTGCTTTATACCGGGACAGGGGCTATGACACTGAAGCTTTCTTT.